These 7 T cell receptor beta chains came from one sample sequenced in a study of shared T cell receptors in the human thymus. Repertoires were generated with immunoSEQ multiplex PCR, while TCRdb's copy carries only in-frame clones and drops some. The table has just under 550,000 clones, around 78% seen once. The data also belong to a second study, concerning human thymus T cells.

The sequenced material came from thymocytes. These receptors were taken from a boy younger than two with a congenital heart defect.

This clone was detected a few times. The gene calls are TRBV19 and TRBJ1-2; 9 bases are shared with TRBD1. The CDR3 contains 15 residues. The germline V gene encodes CDR1 LNHDA and CDR2 SQIVND (reference sequence). With 6 bases clipped from V and 4 bases from J, the junction kept 9 bases outside the gene matches. The CDR3 spells CASRKFRDRAYGYTF. The CDR3 coding sequence is TGTGCCAGTAGGAAGTTCAGGGACAGGGCCTATGGCTACACCTTC.

This CDR3 is CASRAQGGEQYF. CDR3 bases: TGTGCCAGCAGGGCCCAGGGGGGCGAGCAGTACTTC. This chain uses TRBV2 with TRBJ2-7; a weak D match, TRBD1 (7 bases). CDR3 length: 12 residues. Trimming removed 6 bases from V and 6 bases from J, with 12 bases in between. The germline gives CDR1 SNHLY, CDR2 FYNNEI.

V gene TRBV11-2 combines with J gene TRBJ2-1; D not resolved. Germline CDR1 reads SGHAT; CDR2 reads FQNNGV. Trimming shortened V by 5 bases and J by 9 bases, and 8 bases separated the two germline ends. CDR3 length: 11 amino acids. CDR3 protein: CASSKPGEQFF. The CDR3, as DNA: TGTGCCAGCAGCAAGCCGGGTGAGCAGTTCTTC.

The chain carries TRBV19 and TRBJ1-5; no reliable D call. Trimming left V 3 bases short and J 6 bases short, with 15 bases between. Germline V gives CDR1 LNHDA, CDR2 SQIVND (reference sequence). This CDR3 spans 15 amino acids. Here the CDR3 reads CASSMSRVGLQPQHF. CDR3 DNA: TGTGCCAGTAGTATGTCGCGGGTTGGTCTTCAGCCCCAGCATTTT.

The J gene is TRBJ2-7, the V gene TRBV7-2, with TRBD2 matching over 7 bases. CDR1 and CDR2 (germline): SGHTA, FQGNSA. The ends lost 1 base at V and 4 bases at J; junction bases unmatched: 13. The CDR3 is 17 amino acids. CDR3 bases: TGTGCCAGCAGCTTAGGCTTTCGCGGGAGAGTGGCGTACGAGCAGTACTTC. Encoded protein: CASSLGFRGRVAYEQYF.

In this sample, this clone turned up a few times. This sequence joins TRBV27 and TRBJ1-1; 8 nucleotides match TRBD1. Losses at the gene ends were 6 bases for V and 1 base for J; bases not matched to a gene: 7. The germline V gene has CDR1 MNHEY and CDR2 SMNVEV (reference sequence). The CDR3 covers 15 residues. CDR3 amino acids: CASRLQGEGNTEAFF. The CDR3 nucleotides are TGTGCCAGCAGGCTACAGGGGGAGGGGAACACTGAAGCTTTCTTT.

The chain has TRBV4-3 and TRBJ2-7, with 13 bases aligning to TRBD2. The V and J ends lost 2 bases and 2 bases, in that order; junction bases with no gene match: 12. The CDR3 runs to 19 residues. The germline gives CDR1 LGHNA, CDR2 YSLEER. As DNA, the CDR3 is TGCGCCAGCAGCCAACAGGGACTAGCGGGACACCCGTCCCCCTACGAGCAGTACTTC. This gives the protein CASSQQGLAGHPSPYEQYF.